Below, 31 T cell receptor beta chains from the same sample are listed, as sequenced in a study of T cells in Graves' hyperthyroidism and ophthalmopathy. TCR beta CDR3 region amplification was performed from RNA transcripts. Initially, a first-round RT-PCR of the TCR CDR3 employed the HTBI primer set. A single record per CDR3 protein comes from TCRdb applying MiXCR to the multiplex PCR reads. The sample carries approximately 350,000 distinct CDR3 sequences, 13% to 15% recorded once. Sequencing input: blood. All receptors come from a woman in her sixties with Graves' ophthalmopathy.

This clonotype was picked up a small number of times. A much larger clone differs from this one at a single base, so this may be a read error. The J gene is TRBJ2-1, the V gene TRBV5-1; 10 nucleotides align to TRBD1. Germline values: CDR1 SGHRS, CDR2 YFSETQ. The CDR3 totals 18 residues. CDR3 nucleotides: TGCGCCAGCAGCCCGACTACAGGACAGGGGGGCTCCTACGATGAGCAGTTCTTC. It is translated as CASSPTTGQGGSYDEQFF.

This clonotype was found many times. The junction does not match germline at one end; this may be a read error. The chain links TRBV5-1 to TRBJ2-3, with TRBD2 matching over 8 bases. The CDR3 covers 14 residues. Germline lookup yields CDR1 SGHRS and CDR2 YFSETQ. This CDR3 is CASSSSGSADTQYF. The CDR3 DNA reads as TGTGCCAGCAGTTCAAGCGGGAGTGCAGATACGCAGTATTTT.

In its sample, this clonotype was seen a few times. The rearrangement uses TRBV20-1 and TRBJ1-1; D is uncertain. The CDR3 is made up of 15 amino acids. Germline CDR1 DFQATT, CDR2 SNEGSKA (reference sequence). Trimming took 0 bases from V and 1 from J, leaving 12 bases between them. CDR3 DNA sequence: TGCAGTGCTAGAGATTTTACGGACCGGAACACTGAAGCTTTCTTT. Amino acid sequence: CSARDFTDRNTEAFF.

This clonotype showed up many times. The rearrangement links TRBV2 to TRBJ1-5, with TRBD1 identical over 8 bases. Trimming took 5 bases from V and 4 from J; bases not matched to a gene: 7. Germline V gene sequence: CDR1 SNHLY, CDR2 FYNNEI. The CDR3 has 15 amino acids. The CDR3 DNA sequence: TGTGCCAGCAGTCCGGACAGGGCGGGAAATCAGCCCCAGCATTTT. It specifies CASSPDRAGNQPQHF.

This sequence joins TRBV6-1 and TRBJ2-2; the D gene is possibly TRBD1 (5 bases). V lost 7 bases and J 3 bases, leaving 15 bases between the germline ends. CDR1 MNHNS and CDR2 SASEGT come from the germline V gene. The length of the CDR3 is 15 residues. The CDR3 sequence: CASTDFLGDTGELFF. The CDR3 DNA follows: TGTGCCAGCACCGACTTCCTAGGGGACACCGGGGAGCTGTTTTTT.

This clonotype was seen many times. CDR3 amino acids: CASSLAGGSPGELFF. The CDR3 DNA sequence: TGTGCCAGCAGTTTAGCGGGAGGGTCACCCGGGGAGCTGTTTTTT. The V call is TRBV6-1, the J call TRBJ2-2; 11 nucleotides align to TRBD2. V lost 5 bases and J lost 6; bases outside the gene matches: 5. This CDR3 spans 15 amino acids. Germline CDR1 reads MNHNS; CDR2 reads SASEGT.

This chain joins TRBV4-1 and TRBJ2-1; no clear D. Deletions cut 0 bases from V and 3 bases from J, with 12 bases between. CDR3 size: 16 residues. Germline loops: CDR1 MGHRA, CDR2 YSYEKL. In nucleotides, the CDR3 is TGCGCCAGCAGCCAAGAAGTCCGGGCCGACTACAATGAGCAGTTCTTC. Encoded protein: CASSQEVRADYNEQFF.

J is TRBJ2-3 and V is TRBV20-1; TRBD2 matches 9 bases. The junction had 8 bases not matched to a gene; V was cut back by 4 bases and J by 0 bases. The CDR3 is 16 amino acids. Germline CDR1 and CDR2: DFQATT and SNEGSKA (reference sequence). CDR3 amino acids: CSAKLSTSGSTDTQYF. CDR3 bases: TGCAGTGCTAAACTATCGACTAGCGGTAGCACAGATACGCAGTATTTT.

This clonotype was detected many times. The rearrangement uses TRBV20-1 and TRBJ2-3; TRBD2 matches 7 bases. The CDR3 contains 14 residues. In germline, CDR1 is DFQATT, CDR2 SNEGSKA (reference sequence). V trimming: 5 bases; J trimming: 1 base; junction bases outside the gene matches: 6. The DNA for the CDR3 is TGCAGTGCTCCAGTGAGCGGGGGCACAGATACGCAGTATTTT. It yields the protein CSAPVSGGTDTQYF.

This clonotype was observed at least ten times. The V and J genes are TRBV20-1 and TRBJ2-2; 9 positions match TRBD2. The J segment lost 3 bases and the V segment lost 6 bases, leaving 5 bases of the junction unmatched. There are 14 residues in the CDR3. In germline, CDR1 is DFQATT, CDR2 SNEGSKA (reference sequence). CDR3 protein: CSATTSGYTGELFF. CDR3 DNA: TGCAGTGCGACAACTAGCGGGTACACCGGGGAGCTGTTTTTT.

The V and J genes are TRBV5-1 and TRBJ2-3; TRBD1 aligns across 7 bases. Germline trimming cut 4 bases from V and 4 bases from J; bases unmatched to any gene: 6. Germline CDR1 SGHRS, CDR2 YFSETQ. The CDR3 has 14 amino acids. This CDR3 is CASSLDRESDTQYF. CDR3 DNA sequence: TGCGCCAGCAGCCTCGACAGGGAGTCAGATACGCAGTATTTT.

This clonotype was recorded many times. The chain recombines TRBV29-1 with TRBJ2-1, with D perhaps TRBD1 or TRBD2 (7 bases each). The CDR3 is 13 residues long. Germline values: CDR1 SQVTM, CDR2 ANQGSEA. Trimming stripped 7 bases from V and 6 bases from J, with 16 bases between. The CDR3 bases are TGCAGCGCAAGACAGGGAGGGGGCAATGAGCAGTTCTTC. Translating it yields CSARQGGGNEQFF.

This clonotype was recorded at least ten times. The genes are TRBV3-1 and TRBJ2-1; 7 bases match TRBD2. J gave up 4 bases and V 5 bases, and 5 bases lay outside the gene matches. The CDR3 loop spans 14 amino acids. Germline V gives CDR1 LGHDT, CDR2 YNNKEL (reference sequence). This CDR3 reads CASSDSGQYNEQFF. In DNA form, the CDR3 reads TGTGCCAGCAGCGATAGCGGGCAGTACAATGAGCAGTTCTTC.

This clonotype was observed at least ten times. J is TRBJ2-3 and V is TRBV28, with 14 bases fitting TRBD2. V trimming: 6 bases; J trimming: 5 bases; junction bases outside the gene matches: 4. The germline CDR1 and CDR2 sequences are MDHEN and SYDVKM. The CDR3 consists of 15 residues. Here the CDR3 reads CASRTSGRALDTQYF. The CDR3, as DNA: TGTGCCAGCAGGACTAGCGGGAGGGCCTTAGATACGCAGTATTTT.

This clonotype was observed a few times. The chain carries TRBV29-1 and TRBJ1-5; tentatively, D is TRBD1 (6 bases). Germline-derived CDR1 and CDR2 are SQVTM and ANQGSEA. The CDR3 sequence is 13 residues long. The V and J ends lost 8 bases and 3 bases respectively, with 14 bases between them. CDR3 in amino acids: CSPGGGINQPQHF. As DNA, the CDR3 is TGCAGCCCTGGGGGGGGCATCAATCAGCCCCAGCATTTT.

In this sample, this clonotype turned up a few times. The chain joins TRBV28 to TRBJ2-1, with a tentative D call TRBD1 (6 bases). CDR1 and CDR2 from the germline V gene are MDHEN and SYDVKM. V gave up 9 bases and J gave up 9 bases, with 15 bases separating them. This CDR3 has 12 amino acids. CDR3 amino acids: CASARGWGEQFF. The CDR3 DNA sequence: TGTGCCAGTGCCAGGGGTTGGGGTGAGCAGTTCTTC. Full variable domain (missing parts from reference TRBV28 and TRBJ2-1): DVKVTQSSRYLVKRTGEKVFLECVQDMDHENMFWYRQDPGLGLRLIYFSYDVKMKEKGDIPEGYSVSREKKERFSLILESASTNQTSMYLCASARGWGEQFFGPGTRLTVL.

Ten or more counts support this clonotype. V usage is TRBV20-1 and J usage is TRBJ2-1; D is undetermined. V lost 5 bases and J lost 8, with 16 bases in between. Germline V CDR1 and CDR2: DFQATT, SNEGSKA (reference sequence). The CDR3 has 13 residues. CDR3 protein: CSAPFSEIDEQFF. The CDR3 nucleotides read TGCAGTGCTCCCTTCAGTGAGATCGATGAGCAGTTCTTC.

This clonotype appeared many times. The CDR3: CASRHGRTGSHEQFF. The CDR3 DNA is TGTGCCAGCAGACATGGGAGGACAGGGTCGCATGAGCAGTTCTTC. This chain connects TRBV28 to TRBJ2-1; 8 positions match TRBD1. This CDR3 spans 15 amino acids. CDR1 and CDR2 from the germline V gene are MDHEN and SYDVKM. The trim removed 6 bases at V and 8 bases at J, leaving 12 bases unmatched.

This clonotype has only a few counts. The genes are TRBV19 and TRBJ2-4; TRBD2 might be the D (5 bases). The CDR3 covers 15 residues. V lost 0 bases to trimming and J lost 3 bases, with 9 bases between them. Germline CDR1 reads LNHDA; CDR2 reads SQIVND (reference sequence). CDR3 amino acids: CASSIDRGDKNIQYF. CDR3 sequence (DNA): TGTGCCAGTAGTATAGATCGGGGAGACAAAAACATTCAGTACTTC.

This clonotype came up a few times. The rearrangement joins TRBV5-4 to TRBJ2-7; the match to TRBD1 covers 7 bases. The ends lost 4 bases at V and 6 bases at J; junction bases unmatched: 4. The germline gives CDR1 SGHNT, CDR2 YYREEE (reference sequence). The CDR3 is made up of 12 amino acids. The CDR3 is CASSADRVEQYF. The DNA of the CDR3 is TGTGCCAGCAGCGCAGACAGGGTCGAGCAGTACTTC.

The table lists this clonotype with a few counts. The J gene is TRBJ1-2, the V gene TRBV27, with D unresolved. The V and J ends lost 8 bases and 14 bases respectively, with 24 bases between them. CDR3 length: 13 amino acids. CDR1 MNHEY and CDR2 SMNVEV come from the germline V gene (reference sequence). The CDR3: CASSPGIPMAGTF. In DNA form, the CDR3 reads TGTGCCAGCTCCCCCGGGATCCCTATGGCTGGAACCTTC.

Comments on this clonotype: This may be a read error: a much more frequent sequence differs by one nucleotide. V is TRBV6-5 and J is TRBJ2-1; D perhaps matches TRBD1 (6 bases). The germline V and J ends were trimmed by 2 bases and 0 bases, with 11 bases remaining between them. The CDR3 totals 16 residues. Germline V gene lookup returns CDR1 MNHEY and CDR2 SVGAGI. CDR3 coding DNA: TGTGCCAGCAGTTACGCGCAGGGGAGCTCCTACAATGAGCAGTTCTTC. Encoded protein: CASSYAQGSSYNEQFF.

This clonotype has ten or more counts. The chain combines TRBV29-1 with TRBJ2-7, with 12 bases that match TRBD2. The CDR3 length is 16 residues. The germline CDR1 and CDR2 sequences are SQVTM and ANQGSEA. With V trimmed by 0 bases and J by 4 bases, 7 bases remained unmatched. The chain's CDR3 is CSVEEAVTSGSYEQYF. DNA of the CDR3: TGCAGCGTTGAAGAAGCAGTGACTAGCGGGAGTTACGAGCAGTACTTC.

Many counts were recorded for this clonotype. The chain has TRBV18 and TRBJ1-2, with a weak D call TRBD1 (6 bases). Between the trimmed V and J ends, which lost 3 bases and 6 bases, there was a span of 11 bases. The CDR3 runs to 13 residues. Germline CDR1 is KGHSH and CDR2 is LQKENI. CDR3 amino acids: CASSPTGTDGYTF. DNA of the CDR3: TGTGCCAGCTCACCGACAGGTACAGATGGCTACACCTTC.

This clonotype has a count of ten or more. The rearrangement uses TRBV28 and TRBJ2-7, with 7 bases that match TRBD1. The trim removed 2 bases at V and 5 bases at J, leaving 6 bases unmatched. Per germline, CDR1 MDHEN and CDR2 SYDVKM. CDR3 length: 14 residues. For the CDR3, the DNA is TGTGCCAGCAGTTTAAAGGGACAGTGGGACGAGCAGTACTTC. Translating it yields CASSLKGQWDEQYF.

The table lists this clonotype with a few counts. The J gene is TRBJ1-1, the V gene TRBV10-1; TRBD1 matches 8 bases. This CDR3 is built from 16 residues. Germline loops: CDR1 WNHNN, CDR2 SYGVQD (reference sequence). J was trimmed by 1 base and V by 5 bases; bases with no gene match: 9. In DNA, the CDR3 is TGCGCCAGCAGTCAAGGCAGGGGGCTTTCGAACACTGAAGCTTTCTTT. Translating it yields CASSQGRGLSNTEAFF.

The table lists this clonotype with a few counts. It may be a read error: a sequence one base away is much more abundant. This chain joins TRBV7-2 and TRBJ1-1, with D tentatively TRBD1 (5 bases). Germline V CDR1 and CDR2: SGHTA, FQGNSA. V was clipped by 7 bases and J by 7 bases, with 19 bases between them. The CDR3 covers 14 residues. In DNA form, the CDR3 reads TGTGCCAGCACCCTTAGAGGGGCCAGCATTGAAGCTTTCTTT. Its translation: CASTLRGASIEAFF.

This clonotype came up many times. The gene calls are TRBV20-1 and TRBJ2-7; TRBD2 agrees at 11 bases. This CDR3 comprises 15 residues. Germline V gene sequence: CDR1 DFQATT, CDR2 SNEGSKA (reference sequence). The V and J ends lost 5 bases and 2 bases, in that order; junction bases with no gene match: 8. CDR3: CSAPSRLAGPYEQYF. For the CDR3, the DNA is TGCAGTGCTCCCTCTAGACTAGCGGGACCCTACGAGCAGTACTTC.

The chain combines TRBV3-1 with TRBJ1-4, with 7 bases fitting TRBD1. Germline CDR1 reads LGHDT; CDR2 reads YNNKEL (reference sequence). Trimming at V came to 4 bases and at J to 0 bases, leaving 2 bases not matched to a gene. The CDR3 covers 15 residues. CDR3 sequence: CASSRQGATNEKLFF. In DNA, the CDR3 is TGTGCCAGCAGCCGACAGGGCGCAACTAATGAAAAACTGTTTTTT.

V is TRBV18 and J is TRBJ2-1, with a possible D match to TRBD2 (6 bases). The germline gives CDR1 KGHSH, CDR2 LQKENI. Trimming shortened V by 0 bases and J by 4 bases, and 7 bases separated the two germline ends. CDR3 size: 14 residues. The CDR3 region is CASSPPGGYNEQFF. The CDR3 DNA sequence: TGTGCCAGCTCACCACCCGGGGGTTACAATGAGCAGTTCTTC.

J is TRBJ1-6 and V is TRBV7-2, with D unresolved. Germline V gene data show CDR1 as SGHTA and CDR2 as FQGNSA. The V gene lost 5 bases and the J gene lost 0 bases, with 5 bases spanning the gap. The CDR3 is 14 amino acids. The CDR3 sequence is CASSHLSYNSPLHF. Here the CDR3 DNA reads TGTGCCAGCAGCCACCTCTCCTATAATTCACCCCTCCACTTT.